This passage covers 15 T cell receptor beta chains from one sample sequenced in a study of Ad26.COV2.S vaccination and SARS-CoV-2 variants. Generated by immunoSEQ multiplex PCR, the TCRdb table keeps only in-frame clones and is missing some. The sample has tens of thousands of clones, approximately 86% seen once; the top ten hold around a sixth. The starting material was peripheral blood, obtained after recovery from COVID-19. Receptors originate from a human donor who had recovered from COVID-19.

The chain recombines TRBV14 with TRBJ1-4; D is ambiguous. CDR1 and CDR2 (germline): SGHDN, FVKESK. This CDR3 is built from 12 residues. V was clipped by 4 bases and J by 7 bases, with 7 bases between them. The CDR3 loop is CASSPKGEKLFF. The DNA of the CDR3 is TGTGCCAGCAGCCCGAAGGGTGAAAAACTGTTTTTT.

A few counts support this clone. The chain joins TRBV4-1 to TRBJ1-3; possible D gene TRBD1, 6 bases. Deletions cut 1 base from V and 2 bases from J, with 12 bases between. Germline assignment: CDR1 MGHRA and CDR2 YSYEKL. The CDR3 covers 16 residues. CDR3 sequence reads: CASSQAERTAGNTIYF. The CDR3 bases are TGCGCCAGCAGCCAAGCCGAACGGACAGCTGGAAACACCATATATTTT.

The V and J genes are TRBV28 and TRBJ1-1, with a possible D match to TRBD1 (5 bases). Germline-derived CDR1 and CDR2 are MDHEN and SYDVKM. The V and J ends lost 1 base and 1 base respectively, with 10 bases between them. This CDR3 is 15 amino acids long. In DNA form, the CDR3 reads TGTGCCAGCAGTTTATTAGGGGAAACGAACACTGAAGCTTTCTTT. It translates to CASSLLGETNTEAFF.

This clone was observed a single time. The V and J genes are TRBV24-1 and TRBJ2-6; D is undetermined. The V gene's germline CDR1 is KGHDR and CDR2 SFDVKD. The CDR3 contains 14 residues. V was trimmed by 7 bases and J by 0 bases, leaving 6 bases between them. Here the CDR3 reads CATSRRSGANVLTF. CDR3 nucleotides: TGTGCCACCAGCCGGCGCTCTGGGGCCAACGTCCTGACTTTC.

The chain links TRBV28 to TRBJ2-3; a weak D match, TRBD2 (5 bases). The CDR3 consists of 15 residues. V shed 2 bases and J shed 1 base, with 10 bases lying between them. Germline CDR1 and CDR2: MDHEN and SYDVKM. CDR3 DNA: TGTGCCAGCAGTTTACTAGCTTCGGGCACAGATACGCAGTATTTT. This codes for CASSLLASGTDTQYF.

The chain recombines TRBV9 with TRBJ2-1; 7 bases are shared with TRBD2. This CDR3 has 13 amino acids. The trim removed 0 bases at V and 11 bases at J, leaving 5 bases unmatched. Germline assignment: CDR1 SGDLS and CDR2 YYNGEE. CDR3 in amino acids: CASSVVRAGQQFF. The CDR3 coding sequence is TGTGCCAGCAGCGTAGTAAGAGCGGGACAGCAGTTCTTC.

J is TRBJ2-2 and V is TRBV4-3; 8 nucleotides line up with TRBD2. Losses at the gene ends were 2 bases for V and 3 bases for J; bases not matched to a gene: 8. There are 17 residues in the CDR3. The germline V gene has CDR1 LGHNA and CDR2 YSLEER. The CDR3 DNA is TGCGCCAGCAGCCAATATCTAGCGGGTACGCACACCGGGGAGCTGTTTTTT. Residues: CASSQYLAGTHTGELFF.

In nucleotides, the CDR3 is TGTGCCAGCACCTTAGAGGGGGACTCCTCCACAGATACGCAGTATTTT. Protein sequence: CASTLEGDSSTDTQYF. This chain links TRBV28 with TRBJ2-3; D might be TRBD1 or TRBD2, each matching 6 bases. V was pared by 7 bases and J by 2 bases, with 19 bases between. CDR1 is MDHEN and CDR2 is SYDVKM in the germline V gene. CDR3 length: 16 amino acids.

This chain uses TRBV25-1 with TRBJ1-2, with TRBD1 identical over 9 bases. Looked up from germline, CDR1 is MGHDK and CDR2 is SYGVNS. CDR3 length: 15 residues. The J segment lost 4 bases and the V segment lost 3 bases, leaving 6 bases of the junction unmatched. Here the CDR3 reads CASSDGGDRAYGYTF. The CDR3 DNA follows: TGTGCCAGCAGTGATGGCGGGGACAGGGCCTATGGCTACACCTTC.

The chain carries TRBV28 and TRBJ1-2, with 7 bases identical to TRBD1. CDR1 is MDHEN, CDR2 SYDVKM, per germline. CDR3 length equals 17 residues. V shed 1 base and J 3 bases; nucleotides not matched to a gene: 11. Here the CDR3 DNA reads TGTGCCAGCAGTTTATTTACGACAGGGACAATAGACTATGGCTACACCTTC. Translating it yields CASSLFTTGTIDYGYTF.

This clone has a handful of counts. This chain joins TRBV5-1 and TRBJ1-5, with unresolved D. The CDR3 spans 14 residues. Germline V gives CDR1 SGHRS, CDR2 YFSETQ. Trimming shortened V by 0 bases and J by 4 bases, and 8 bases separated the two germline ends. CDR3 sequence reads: CASSLGVGNQPQHF. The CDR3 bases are TGCGCCAGCAGCTTGGGGGTAGGTAATCAGCCCCAGCATTTT. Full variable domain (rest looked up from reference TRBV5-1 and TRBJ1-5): KAGVTQTPRYLIKTRGQQVTLSCSPISGHRSVSWYQQTPGQGLQFLFEYFSETQRNKGNFPGRFSGRQFSNSRSEMNVSTLELGDSALYLCASSLGVGNQPQHFGDGTRLSIL.

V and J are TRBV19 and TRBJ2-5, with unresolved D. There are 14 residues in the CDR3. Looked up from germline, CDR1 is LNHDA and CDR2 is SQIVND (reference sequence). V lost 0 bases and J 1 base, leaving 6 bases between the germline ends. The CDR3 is CASSIDPSQETQYF. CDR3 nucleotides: TGTGCCAGTAGTATAGATCCTAGCCAAGAGACCCAGTACTTC.

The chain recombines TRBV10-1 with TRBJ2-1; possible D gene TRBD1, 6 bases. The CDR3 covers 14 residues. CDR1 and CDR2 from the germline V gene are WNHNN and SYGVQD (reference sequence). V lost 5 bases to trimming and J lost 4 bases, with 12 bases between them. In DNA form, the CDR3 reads TGCGCCAGCAGTCCCCCTACAGGGTACAATGAGCAGTTCTTC. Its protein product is CASSPPTGYNEQFF.

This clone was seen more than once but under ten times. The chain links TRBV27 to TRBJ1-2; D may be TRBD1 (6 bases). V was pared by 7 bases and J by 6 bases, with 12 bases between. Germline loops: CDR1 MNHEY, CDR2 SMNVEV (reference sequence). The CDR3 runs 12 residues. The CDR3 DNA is TGTGCCAGCACTGTACAGGGAAATGGCTACACCTTC. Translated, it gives CASTVQGNGYTF.

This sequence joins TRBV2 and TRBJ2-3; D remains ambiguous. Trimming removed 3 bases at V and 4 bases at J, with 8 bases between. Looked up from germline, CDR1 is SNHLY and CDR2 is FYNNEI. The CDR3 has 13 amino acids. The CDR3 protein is CASSDSSPDTQYF. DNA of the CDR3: TGTGCCAGCAGTGACTCCAGCCCAGATACGCAGTATTTT.